The clone carrying this T cell receptor beta chain appeared a few times. Its antigen remains unknown. The PCR made use of 60 Vbeta and 13 Jbeta primers. Clones were sequenced by immunoSEQ multiplex PCR, and TCRdb holds only the in-frame ones, with some missing. The top ten hold around 3% of the sample, which has roughly 180,000 clones, around 70% seen once. The data derive from a study of cytomegalovirus exposure and HLA in healthy donors. Study outcomes and limitations: Donor immune exposure was known only as CMV serostatus. Specificity for CMV antigens was confirmed in vitro for a few of the CMV-associated chains. Later on, an analysis found that several of the most significant clusters appeared to be linked to common viral pathogens, which included parvovirus B19.

Regarding donors, all were healthy bone marrow donors. Germline V lookup: CDR1 MGHDK, CDR2 SYGVNS. Germline trimming cut 5 bases from V and 2 bases from J; bases unmatched to any gene: 6. The CDR3 consists of 14 residues. This chain uses TRBV25-1 with TRBJ2-7, with 7 bases aligning to TRBD1. Sequencing was carried out using PBMCs. The sequence was obtained from a male donor in good health and CMV-seronegative. CDR3 DNA sequence: TGTGCCAGCAGTTCCAATCAGGGGGCCTACGAGCAGTACTTC. It specifies CASSSNQGAYEQYF.